Given below is one T cell receptor beta chain in context. As yet, its antigen is unknown. cDNA came from about 0.5 to 1 ug RNA primed by random hexamers. Amplification of TCR beta CDR3 by immunoSEQ multiplex PCR spanned 54 Vbeta and 13 Jbeta. From the immunoSEQ multiplex PCR reads, TCRdb called clonotypes with MiXCR, one entry per CDR3 protein. The data show approximately 130,000 distinct CDR3 sequences, about 95% seen once. The entry originates in a study of CD8 T cells in Susac syndrome. TCR beta sequencing was performed on blood CD8+ and CD4+ T cells. Negative isolation yielded the CD8+ and CD4+ T cells, while FACS enriched the TEMRA cells. The study, taken as a whole, reports: The study's TCR sequencing and HLA analysis covered a relatively small number of individuals, and the study acknowledged this.

The germline CDR1 and CDR2 sequences are MNHEY and SVGEGT. The J segment lost 0 bases and the V segment lost 5 bases, leaving 7 bases of the junction unmatched. This CDR3 has 18 residues. The sequence derives from a human donor in good health. Sequencing was done on a sample of CD4+ T cells from PBMCs. The chain joins TRBV6-2 or TRBV6-3 to TRBJ2-1; 13 bases match TRBD2. CDR3 in amino acids: CASSPGTSGISSYNEQFF. The CDR3 DNA reads as TGTGCCAGCAGTCCCGGGACTAGCGGGATTAGCTCCTACAATGAGCAGTTCTTC.